Reported below is one T cell receptor (beta chain). How the authors handled the data: Reference gene primer amplification in the assay estimated nucleated cell counts. Clones were sequenced by immunoSEQ multiplex PCR, and TCRdb holds only the in-frame ones, with some missing. V and J calls and clone size are as listed in that table; D and trimming were resolved from the DNA. Of 130,000 or so clones in the sample, about four fifths were seen once. The data are from a study of blood T cell repertoires in COVID-19. This CDR3 is built from 14 residues. Germline lookup yields CDR1 SGDLS and CDR2 YYNGEE. Between the trimmed V and J ends, which lost 0 bases and 8 bases, there was a span of 12 bases.

The sequenced sample consisted of peripheral blood. V usage is TRBV9 and J usage is TRBJ2-1; possible D gene TRBD2, 6 bases. The receptor was isolated from a woman aged 60 to 75 with active or convalescent COVID-19. The DNA for the CDR3 is TGTGCCAGCAGCGTAGGGAGGGTGGGCGATGAGCAGTTCTTC. Translating gives CASSVGRVGDEQFF.